Sequencing of this T cell receptor beta chain was carried out in a study of a mutant IDH1 vaccine in newly diagnosed glioma. Study in general: Mean patient age was around 40 years; about 60% were male and about 40% female. Previous care, which was radiotherapy, temozolomide, or both, most often involved both.

Study-wide results and limits: Pseudoprogression appeared independent of alterations in top peripheral clonotypes. Patients mounted vaccine-induced immune responses in 93.3% of cases.

Assay used: immunoSEQ multiplex PCR; TCRdb lists only in-frame clones, some missing. Of 90,000 to 95,000 clones in the sample, approximately 83% were seen once. About this clone itself: Its antigen is still unknown.

Time point meaning: baseline, week 1 (first vaccination visit). Sample treatment: pre-vaccination baseline after standard-of-care therapy. The TCR was taken from a woman between 45 and 60 years old with glioma. This material consisted of PBMCs, taken from a glioma patient treated with radiotherapy, temozolomide or both.

The DNA for the CDR3 is TGTGCCAGCAGTTTGCGGGGGCTGTACGAGCAGTACTTC. This codes for CASSLRGLYEQYF. This chain uses TRBV27 with TRBJ2-7; perhaps TRBD2 as D (7 bases). CDR1 MNHEY and CDR2 SMNVEV come from the germline V gene (reference sequence). The CDR3 length is 13 residues. V was clipped by 3 bases and J by 4 bases, with 10 bases between them.